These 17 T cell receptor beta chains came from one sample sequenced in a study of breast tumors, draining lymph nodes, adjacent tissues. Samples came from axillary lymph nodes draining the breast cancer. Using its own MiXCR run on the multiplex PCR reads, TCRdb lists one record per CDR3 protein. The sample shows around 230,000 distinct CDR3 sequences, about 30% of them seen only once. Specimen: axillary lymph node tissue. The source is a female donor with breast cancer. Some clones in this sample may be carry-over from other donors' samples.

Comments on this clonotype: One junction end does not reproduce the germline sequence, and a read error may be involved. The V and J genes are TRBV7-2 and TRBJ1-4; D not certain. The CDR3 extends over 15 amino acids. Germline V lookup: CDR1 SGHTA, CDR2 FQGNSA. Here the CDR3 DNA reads TGCGCCAGCAGCTTAGCGGGGATAGGCAAAGAAAAACTGTTTTTT. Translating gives CASSLAGIGKEKLFF.

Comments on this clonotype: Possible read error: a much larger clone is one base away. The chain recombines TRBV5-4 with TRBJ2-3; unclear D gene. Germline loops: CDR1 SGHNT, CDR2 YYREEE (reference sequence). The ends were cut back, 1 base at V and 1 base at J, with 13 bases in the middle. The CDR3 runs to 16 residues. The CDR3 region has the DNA TGTGCCAGCAGCTTGACGGTGGCAGTTCGCACAGATACGCAGTATTTT. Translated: CASSLTVAVRTDTQYF.

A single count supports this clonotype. The CDR3 DNA follows: TGTGCCAGTAGCGCCGGGACTAGCGGCAAAAATGAGCAGTTCTTC. Protein: CASSAGTSGKNEQFF. V and J are TRBV19 and TRBJ2-5; 11 bases are shared with TRBD2. The end of the DNA is better explained by TRBJ2-1, so the J call may be wrong. Germline CDR1 and CDR2: LNHDA and SQIVND (reference sequence). The CDR3 totals 15 residues.

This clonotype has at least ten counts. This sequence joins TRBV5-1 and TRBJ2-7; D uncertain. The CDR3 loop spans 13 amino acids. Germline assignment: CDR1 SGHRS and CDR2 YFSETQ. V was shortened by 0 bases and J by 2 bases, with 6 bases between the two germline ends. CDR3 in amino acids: CASSLESPYEQYF. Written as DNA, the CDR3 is TGCGCCAGCAGCTTGGAGTCTCCCTACGAGCAGTACTTC.

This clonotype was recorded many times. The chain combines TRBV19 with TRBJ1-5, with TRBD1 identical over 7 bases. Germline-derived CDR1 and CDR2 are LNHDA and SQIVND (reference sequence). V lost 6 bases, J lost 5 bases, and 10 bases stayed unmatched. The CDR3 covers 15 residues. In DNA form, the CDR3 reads TGTGCCAGTAGGGGTTCGGAGGGGGCTTATCAGCCCCAGCATTTT. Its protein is CASRGSEGAYQPQHF.

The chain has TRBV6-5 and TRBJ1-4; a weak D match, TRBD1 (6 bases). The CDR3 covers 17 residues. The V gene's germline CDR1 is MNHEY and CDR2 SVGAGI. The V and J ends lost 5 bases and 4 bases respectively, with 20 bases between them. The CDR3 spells CASSRGTSALSNEKLFF. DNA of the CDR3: TGTGCCAGCAGTCGTGGGACATCGGCTTTAAGTAATGAAAAACTGTTTTTT.

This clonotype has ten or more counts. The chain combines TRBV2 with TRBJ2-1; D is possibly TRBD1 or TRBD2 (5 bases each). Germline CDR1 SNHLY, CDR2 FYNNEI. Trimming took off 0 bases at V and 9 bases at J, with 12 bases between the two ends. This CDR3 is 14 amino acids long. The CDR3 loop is CASSEAISRGEQFF. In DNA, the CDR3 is TGTGCCAGCAGTGAAGCGATATCGAGGGGTGAGCAGTTCTTC.

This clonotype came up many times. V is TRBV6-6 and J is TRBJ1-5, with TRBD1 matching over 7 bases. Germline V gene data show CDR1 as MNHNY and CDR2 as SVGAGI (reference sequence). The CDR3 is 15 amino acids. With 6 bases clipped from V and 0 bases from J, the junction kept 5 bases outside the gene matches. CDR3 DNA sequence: TGTGCCAGCAGGCCACAGGGGTATAGCAATCAGCCCCAGCATTTT. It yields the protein CASRPQGYSNQPQHF.

The CDR3 coding sequence is TGTGCCAGCAGGGGGTCTAGCGGAAGCTCCTACAATGAGCAGTTCTTC. It yields the protein CASRGSSGSSYNEQFF. This chain joins TRBV11-2 and TRBJ2-1; 7 bases map to TRBD2. V lost 6 bases to trimming and J lost 0 bases; unmatched junction nucleotides: 8. Germline values: CDR1 SGHAT, CDR2 FQNNGV. The CDR3 is 16 amino acids.

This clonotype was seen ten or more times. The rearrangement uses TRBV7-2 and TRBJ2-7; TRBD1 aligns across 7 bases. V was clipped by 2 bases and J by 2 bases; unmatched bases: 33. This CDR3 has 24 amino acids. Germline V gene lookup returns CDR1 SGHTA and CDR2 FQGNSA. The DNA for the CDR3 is TGTGCCAGCAGCTTATTTGACGGATTGGCCAGGGGGATGTGGTTACAGGCTGATACCTACGAGCAGTACTTC. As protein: CASSLFDGLARGMWLQADTYEQYF.

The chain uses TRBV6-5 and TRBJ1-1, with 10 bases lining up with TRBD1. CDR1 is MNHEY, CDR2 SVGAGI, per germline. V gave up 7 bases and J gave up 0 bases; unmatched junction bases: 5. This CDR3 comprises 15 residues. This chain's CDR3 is CASTKDRGLNTEAFF. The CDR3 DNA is TGTGCCAGCACCAAGGACAGGGGGTTGAACACTGAAGCTTTCTTT.

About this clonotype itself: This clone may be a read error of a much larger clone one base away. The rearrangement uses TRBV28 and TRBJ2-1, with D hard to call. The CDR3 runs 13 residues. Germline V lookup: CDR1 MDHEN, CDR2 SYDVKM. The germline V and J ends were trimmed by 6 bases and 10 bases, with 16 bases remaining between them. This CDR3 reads CASRTGPIYEQFF. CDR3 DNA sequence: TGTGCCAGCAGAACCGGGCCGATCTACGAGCAGTTCTTC.

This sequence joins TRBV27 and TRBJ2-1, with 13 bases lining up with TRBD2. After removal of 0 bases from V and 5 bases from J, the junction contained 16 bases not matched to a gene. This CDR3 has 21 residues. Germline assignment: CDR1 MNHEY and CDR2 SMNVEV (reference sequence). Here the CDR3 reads CASSLSSTSGRWVGGNNEQFF. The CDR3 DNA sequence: TGTGCCAGCAGTTTATCCTCGACTAGCGGGAGGTGGGTAGGAGGGAACAATGAGCAGTTCTTC.

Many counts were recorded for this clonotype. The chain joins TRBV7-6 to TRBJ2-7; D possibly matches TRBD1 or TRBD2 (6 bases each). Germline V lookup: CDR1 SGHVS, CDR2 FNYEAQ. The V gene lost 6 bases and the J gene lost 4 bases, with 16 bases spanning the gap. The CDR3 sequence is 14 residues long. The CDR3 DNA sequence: TGTGCCAGCAGTTACGCGGGAAGGGGGTACGAGCAGTACTTC. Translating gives CASSYAGRGYEQYF.

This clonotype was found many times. The CDR3 DNA reads TGTGCCAGCAGTTACTCGCCGGGTGAAAAACTGTTTTTT. Its translation: CASSYSPGEKLFF. V usage is TRBV6-5 and J usage is TRBJ1-4; unclear D gene. This CDR3 contains 13 residues. Germline CDR1 reads MNHEY; CDR2 reads SVGAGI. V was trimmed by 0 bases and J by 7 bases, leaving 6 bases between them.

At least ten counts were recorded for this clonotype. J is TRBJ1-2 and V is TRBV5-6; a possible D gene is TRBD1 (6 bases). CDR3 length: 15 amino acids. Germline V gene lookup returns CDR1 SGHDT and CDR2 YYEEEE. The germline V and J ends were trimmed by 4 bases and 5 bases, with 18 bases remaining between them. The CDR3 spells CASSHRGGGSYGYTF. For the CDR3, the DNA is TGTGCCAGCAGCCACCGTGGGGGGGGCTCGTATGGCTACACCTTC.

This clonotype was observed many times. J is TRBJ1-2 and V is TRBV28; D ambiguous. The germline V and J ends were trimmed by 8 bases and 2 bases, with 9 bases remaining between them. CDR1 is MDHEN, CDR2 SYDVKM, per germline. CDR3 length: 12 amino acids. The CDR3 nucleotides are TGTGCCAGCTGCTCGGGCAACTATGGCTACACCTTC. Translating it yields CASCSGNYGYTF.